This is a list of T cell receptor beta chains from one sample in a study of OX40 agonist ivuxolimab in advanced cancers. The assay was immunoSEQ multiplex PCR, and TCRdb's table has in-frame clones only and misses some. The sample has some 30,000 clones, about 93% seen once. This material consisted of CD4+ or CD8+ T cells sorted from blood, taken in a trial of the OX40 agonist ivuxolimab. These receptors all come from an adult with an advanced solid tumor such as melanoma, head and neck, liver or kidney cancer. Each CDR3 is given with its conserved first and last residue. The D gene is left open where the match is weak. Some rows mark clone size as missing; the rest say once, few, many or name a class of expanded clone.

abundance: NA
d_gene: TRBD1
v_gene: TRBV4-1
j_gene: TRBJ2-7
CDR3nt: TGCGCCAGCAGCCAAACGCCGGGACAGACCTACGAGCAGTACTTC
CDR3aa: CASSQTPGQTYEQYF

abundance: NA
d_gene: NA
v_gene: TRBV19
j_gene: TRBJ2-3
CDR3nt: TGTGCCAGTAGTGTGGCGGGACGTACAGATACGCAGTATTTT
CDR3aa: CASSVAGRTDTQYF

abundance: NA
d_gene: NA
v_gene: TRBV11-3
j_gene: TRBJ2-1
CDR3nt: TGTGCCAGCAGCTTAGGTTTGGGTGTCGTGTCCAATGAGCAGTTCTTC
CDR3aa: CASSLGLGVVSNEQFF

abundance: NA
d_gene: TRBD1
v_gene: TRBV5-8
j_gene: TRBJ2-7
CDR3nt: TGTGCCAGCACCCACGCGTTCAGGGGGCCAAGCTACGAGCAGTACTTC
CDR3aa: CASTHAFRGPSYEQYF

abundance: NA
d_gene: NA
v_gene: TRBV19
j_gene: TRBJ1-5
CDR3nt: TGTGCCAGTAGTATTGCGGGGGTTAGCAATCAGCCCCAGCATTTT
CDR3aa: CASSIAGVSNQPQHF

abundance: once
d_gene: NA
v_gene: TRBV5-6
j_gene: TRBJ1-1
CDR3nt: TGTGCCAGCAGTTGGGGGAACACTGAAGCTTTCTTT
CDR3aa: CASSWGNTEAFF

abundance: NA
d_gene: NA
v_gene: TRBV18
j_gene: TRBJ2-7
CDR3nt: TGTGCCAGCTCGAACAGGGTACCCTACGAGCAGTACTTC
CDR3aa: CASSNRVPYEQYF

abundance: NA
d_gene: TRBD1
v_gene: TRBV19
j_gene: TRBJ1-2
CDR3nt: TGTGCCAGTAGTACCCCCGAGGACAGGAGTGGCTACACCTTC
CDR3aa: CASSTPEDRSGYTF

abundance: NA
d_gene: TRBD1
v_gene: TRBV19
j_gene: TRBJ2-3
CDR3nt: TGTGCCAGTAGTATAGCCTACGGGACAGGGGGCGAGCTTCTATTGAGCACAGATACGCAGTATTTT
CDR3aa: CASSIAYGTGGELLLSTDTQYF

abundance: NA
d_gene: NA
v_gene: TRBV30
j_gene: TRBJ1-1
CDR3nt: TGTGCCTTACCGAGGGGCCCGGGCCTGAACACTGAAGCTTTCTTT
CDR3aa: CALPRGPGLNTEAFF

abundance: medium-sized
d_gene: NA
v_gene: TRBV27
j_gene: TRBJ2-1
CDR3nt: TGTGCCAGCAGACATGTAGGCAATGAGCAGTTCTTC
CDR3aa: CASRHVGNEQFF

abundance: NA
d_gene: NA
v_gene: TRBV2
j_gene: TRBJ1-5
CDR3nt: TGTGCCAGCAGTGTTAGAACAGGGTGGGGGGGCAATCAGCCCCAGCATTTT
CDR3aa: CASSVRTGWGGNQPQHF